This TCR beta chain was sequenced during a study of T cells after yellow fever vaccination. Study overall: The SMART-Seq v4 Ultra Low Input method served to prepare the low-cell-number fractions.

As to this clonotype: Its target is not known.

TCR cDNA, made by 5'RACE template switching, carried an added universal primer site and UMIs. Via MiXCR, TCRdb re-called the 5' RACE reads, giving one row per CDR3 protein. The sample yields around 550,000 distinct CDR3 sequences, 15% to 20% seen once. V dropped 3 bases and J dropped 3 bases, with 13 bases sitting between them. The CDR3 contains 14 residues. CDR1 SGHDT and CDR2 YYEEEE come from the germline V gene. The study's findings and limits: Post-booster reappearance was seen for most primary-vaccination clones (about 96% CD4, around 90% CD8). Peaking on day 5 versus 15, the secondary response was faster but weaker.

The chain is built from TRBV5-6 and TRBJ2-7; tentative D call: TRBD2 (5 bases). This TCR derives from a man aged 30 to 39 who received the YFV17D yellow fever vaccine. The input for sequencing was PBMCs, taken 15 days after the yellow fever booster vaccination. The CDR3 DNA reads TGTGCCAGCAGCTCATCTCTAGCTTTCTACGAGCAGTACTTC. The encoded protein is CASSSSLAFYEQYF. The full variable domain, rest sourced from reference TRBV5-6 and TRBJ2-7, is DAGVTQSPTHLIKTRGQQVTLRCSPKSGHDTVSWYQQALGQGPQFIFQYYEEEERQRGNFPDRFSGHQFPNYSSELNVNALLLGDSALYLCASSSSLAFYEQYFGPGTRLTVT.